The 6 T cell receptor beta chains given below trace back to one sample, sequenced in a study of cytomegalovirus exposure and HLA in healthy donors. The PCR used 60 Vbeta and 13 Jbeta primers. TCRdb's copy holds only in-frame clones and misses some; the assay was immunoSEQ multiplex PCR. Its table records tens of thousands of clones. The sample was PBMCs. These receptors all come from a female donor in good health and CMV-seropositive.

The genes are TRBV19 and TRBJ1-5, with D possibly being TRBD1 (6 bases). CDR1 LNHDA and CDR2 SQIVND come from the germline V gene (reference sequence). CDR3 length: 12 amino acids. Trimming removed 6 bases at V and 6 bases at J, with 9 bases between. CDR3 coding DNA: TGTGCCAGTAGCTTACAGGGTCAGCCCCAGCATTTT. Amino acid sequence: CASSLQGQPQHF.

The chain carries TRBV4-3 and TRBJ2-5; D remains ambiguous. Trimming stripped 0 bases from V and 5 bases from J, with 10 bases between. This CDR3 is built from 14 residues. The germline V gene has CDR1 LGHNA and CDR2 YSLEER. For the CDR3, the DNA is TGCGCCAGCAGCCAAGAGTATCTTGTTGAGACCCAGTACTTC. It is translated as CASSQEYLVETQYF.

V and J are TRBV11-2 and TRBJ2-7; no clear D gene. The ends were cut back, 1 base at V and 2 bases at J, with 9 bases in the middle. CDR1 is SGHAT, CDR2 FQNNGV, per germline. The length of the CDR3 is 14 residues. The CDR3 sequence: CASSLAVSAYEQYF. In DNA form, the CDR3 reads TGTGCCAGCAGCTTAGCGGTGAGCGCCTACGAGCAGTACTTC.

This chain links TRBV5-1 with TRBJ2-2, with TRBD1 identical over 7 bases. Germline lookup yields CDR1 SGHRS and CDR2 YFSETQ. V trimming: 3 bases; J trimming: 7 bases; junction bases outside the gene matches: 6. The CDR3 length is 14 residues. CDR3 bases: TGCGCCAGCAGCTGGGGGACAGAGGGCGGGGAGCTGTTTTTT. Protein: CASSWGTEGGELFF.

The chain uses TRBV7-2 and TRBJ1-5; no definite D call. This CDR3 has 15 residues. Germline CDR1 reads SGHTA; CDR2 reads FQGNSA. V shed 8 bases and J shed 4 bases, with 18 bases lying between them. The CDR3 DNA sequence: TGTGCCAGCGCACCCTCTGGTGCTACTAATCAGCCCCAGCATTTT. This sequence encodes CASAPSGATNQPQHF.

The rearrangement uses TRBV4-1 and TRBJ2-4; the D gene is possibly TRBD2 (5 bases). Germline assignment: CDR1 MGHRA and CDR2 YSYEKL. Trimming cost V 2 bases and J 8 bases, with 16 bases left between them. CDR3 length: 15 residues. CDR3 DNA: TGCGCCAGCAGCCAATCACCCCGGGGTGTAGACATTCAGTACTTC. This gives the protein CASSQSPRGVDIQYF.